This TCR beta chain was captured in a study of cytomegalovirus exposure and HLA in healthy donors. The CDR3 runs to 14 residues. Trimming cost V 1 base and J 3 bases, with 12 bases left between them. Germline CDR1 SQVTM, CDR2 ANQGSEA. PCR employed 60 Vbeta and 13 Jbeta primers. Method: immunoSEQ multiplex PCR; TCRdb's copy keeps in-frame clones and lacks some. The top ten clones hold approximately 3.9% of a sample with some 150,000 clones, 55% to 75% of them seen once. Study-wide results and caveats: For most TCR beta V segments, an earlier analysis put the productive rate at about 90% or about 30% of the time. As was reported, the classifier diagnosed cytomegalovirus status with high specificity and sensitivity. The investigators catalogued 160 or so TCR beta chains as cytomegalovirus-associated. Most subjects had HLA-A and HLA-B alleles reportedly predicted accurately by TCR beta sequences.

Details on this clone: The antigen is not known.

The sample taken for sequencing was PBMCs. The sequence was obtained from a man aged 45-60 years in good health and CMV-seropositive. V is TRBV29-1 and J is TRBJ1-1; TRBD1 is a possible D gene (5 bases). The CDR3 sequence is CSVEGRIRDTEAFF. The CDR3 DNA sequence: TGCAGCGTTGAAGGACGGATCAGGGACACTGAAGCTTTCTTT.